These T cell receptor beta chains were read from a single sample in a study of cytomegalovirus exposure and HLA in healthy donors. Using immunoSEQ multiplex PCR, the repertoire was profiled, and TCRdb retains in-frame clones only, with some absent. Altogether about 150,000 clones are present, nearly 80% being singletons, with the ten largest covering around 2.2%. Material: PBMCs. These receptors were collected from a man aged 25-40 years in good health and CMV-seronegative. The CDR3 runs from the conserved cysteine through the conserved F or W. Fields, in order: D gene, clone size, J gene, V gene, CDR3 protein, CDR3 DNA. D genes are given only for firm matches. A row's size may be missing; if present it is once, few, many or a size class.

>TRBD1|.|TRBJ2-7|TRBV28
CASSLPGQGAKQYF
TGTGCCAGCAGTTTACCTGGACAGGGGGCAAAGCAGTACTTC
>TRBD1|.|TRBJ1-5|TRBV11-3
CASSLDREGASNQPQHF
TGTGCCAGCAGCTTAGATCGGGAGGGGGCGAGCAATCAGCCCCAGCATTTT
>TRBD2|.|TRBJ2-4|TRBV9
CASSLIGRAQNIQYF
TGTGCCAGCAGCCTTATAGGGAGGGCCCAAAACATTCAGTACTTC
>.|.|TRBJ1-2|TRBV28
CASSLVALIGYTF
TGTGCCAGCAGTCTTGTCGCGTTAATTGGCTACACCTTC
>.|.|TRBJ1-4|TRBV6-5
CASSQTNEKLFF
TGTGCCAGCAGTCAAACTAATGAAAAACTGTTTTTT
>.|.|TRBJ2-5|TRBV6-5
CASRQYQGAQYF
TGTGCCAGCAGACAATACCAGGGTGCCCAGTACTTC
>TRBD1|few|TRBJ1-2|TRBV29-1
CSVEAAGTGGGYTF
TGCAGCGTTGAAGCTGCCGGGACAGGGGGTGGCTACACCTTC
>.|.|TRBJ1-2|TRBV19
CASSTDSYYGYTF
TGTGCCAGTAGTACCGACAGCTACTATGGCTACACCTTC
>.|.|TRBJ1-2|TRBV28
CASRLTVTNYGYTF
TGTGCCAGCAGGCTTACAGTGACTAACTATGGCTACACCTTC
>.|.|TRBJ2-7|TRBV6-1
CASKAGSSYEQYF
TGTGCCAGCAAGGCAGGTTCCTCCTACGAGCAGTACTTC
>.|.|TRBJ2-1|TRBV5-6
CASSLYREQFF
TGTGCCAGCAGCTTGTACAGGGAGCAGTTCTTC
>.|.|TRBJ2-3|TRBV21-1
CASSAGPSTDTQYF
TGTGCCAGCAGCGCGGGTCCTAGCACAGATACGCAGTATTTT
>.|.|TRBJ2-7|TRBV5-1
CASMYNTGSYEQYF
TGCGCCAGCATGTACAACACGGGTTCCTACGAGCAGTACTTC
>TRBD1|.|TRBJ1-4|TRBV5-1
CASSGGQVPSVEKLFF
TGCGCCAGCAGCGGGGGACAGGTCCCGAGCGTTGAAAAACTGTTTTTT
>.|.|TRBJ2-1|TRBV19
CASSPYYNEQFF
TGTGCCAGTAGTCCTTATTACAATGAGCAGTTCTTC
>TRBD2|.|TRBJ2-5|TRBV10-2
CASSFGLAGGLETQYF
TGCGCCAGCTCATTCGGGCTAGCGGGAGGGTTGGAGACCCAGTACTTC
>TRBD2|.|TRBJ2-2|TRBV15
CATSVPRGDTGELFF
TGTGCCACCAGCGTCCCTCGGGGGGACACCGGGGAGCTGTTTTTT
>.|once|TRBJ2-1|TRBV11-3
CASSLAGPNDEQFF
TGTGCCAGCAGCTTGGCGGGTCCGAACGATGAGCAGTTCTTC